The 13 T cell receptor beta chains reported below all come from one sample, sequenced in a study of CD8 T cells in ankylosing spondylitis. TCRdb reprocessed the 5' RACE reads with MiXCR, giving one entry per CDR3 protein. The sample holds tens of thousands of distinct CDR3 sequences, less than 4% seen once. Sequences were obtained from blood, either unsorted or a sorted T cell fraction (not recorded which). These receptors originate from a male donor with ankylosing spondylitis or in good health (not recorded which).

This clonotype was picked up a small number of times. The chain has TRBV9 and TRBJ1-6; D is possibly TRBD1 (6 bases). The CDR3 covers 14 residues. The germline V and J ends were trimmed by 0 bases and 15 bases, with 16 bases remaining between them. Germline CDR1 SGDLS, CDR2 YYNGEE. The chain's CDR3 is CASSVGTENPLLHF. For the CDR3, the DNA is TGTGCCAGCAGCGTAGGGACAGAGAATCCACTCCTCCACTTT.

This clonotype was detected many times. In nucleotides, the CDR3 is TGCGCCAGCAGCGTAGGGGACGTGCAAGTAGAGACCCAGTACTTC. Protein sequence: CASSVGDVQVETQYF. This chain connects TRBV5-1 to TRBJ2-5; either TRBD1 or TRBD2 may fit D (5 bases each). The CDR3 has 15 residues. Germline values: CDR1 SGHRS, CDR2 YFSETQ. V lost 4 bases and J 4 bases, leaving 17 bases between the germline ends.

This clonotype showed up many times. The CDR3 here is CASSVIAQPTGELFF. CDR3 DNA sequence: TGTGCCAGCAGCGTAATAGCGCAGCCGACCGGGGAGCTGTTTTTT. J is TRBJ2-2 and V is TRBV9, with TRBD2 as a possible D gene (5 bases). CDR1 is SGDLS and CDR2 is YYNGEE in the germline V gene. This CDR3 contains 15 residues. Trimming took off 1 base at V and 5 bases at J, with 12 bases between the two ends.

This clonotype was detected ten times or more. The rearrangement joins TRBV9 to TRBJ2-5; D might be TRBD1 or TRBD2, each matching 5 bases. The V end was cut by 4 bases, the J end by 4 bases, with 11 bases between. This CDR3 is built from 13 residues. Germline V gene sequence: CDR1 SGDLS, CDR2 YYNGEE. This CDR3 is CASSRDVAETQYF. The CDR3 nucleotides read TGTGCCAGCAGCAGGGACGTCGCAGAGACCCAGTACTTC.

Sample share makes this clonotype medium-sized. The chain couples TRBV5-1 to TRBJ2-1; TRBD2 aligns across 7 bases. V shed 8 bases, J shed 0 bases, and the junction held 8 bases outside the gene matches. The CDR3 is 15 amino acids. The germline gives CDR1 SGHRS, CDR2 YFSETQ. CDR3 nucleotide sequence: TGCGCCAGGGGGGGGGGTGAGAGCTCCTACAATGAGCAGTTCTTC. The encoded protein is CARGGGESSYNEQFF.

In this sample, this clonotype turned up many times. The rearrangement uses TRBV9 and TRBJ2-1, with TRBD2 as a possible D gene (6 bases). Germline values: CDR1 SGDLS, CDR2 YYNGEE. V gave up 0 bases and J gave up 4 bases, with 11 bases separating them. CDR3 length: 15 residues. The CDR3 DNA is TGTGCCAGCAGCGTAGACGGGAGATCGTACAATGAGCAGTTCTTC. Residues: CASSVDGRSYNEQFF. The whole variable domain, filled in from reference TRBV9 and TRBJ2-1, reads DSGVTQTPKHLITATGQRVTLRCSPRSGDLSVYWYQQSLDQGLQFLIQYYNGEERAKGNILERFSAQQFPDLHSELNLSSLELGDSALYFCASSVDGRSYNEQFFGPGTRLTVL.

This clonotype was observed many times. Written as DNA, the CDR3 is TGTGCCAGCAGCGCGCATAGGACACCTCAAGAGACCCAGTACTTC. This translates into CASSAHRTPQETQYF. The V and J genes are TRBV9 and TRBJ2-5; a possible D gene is TRBD1 (5 bases). Per the germline V gene, CDR1 is SGDLS and CDR2 is YYNGEE. V was pared by 3 bases and J by 2 bases, with 14 bases between. This CDR3 region has 15 residues.

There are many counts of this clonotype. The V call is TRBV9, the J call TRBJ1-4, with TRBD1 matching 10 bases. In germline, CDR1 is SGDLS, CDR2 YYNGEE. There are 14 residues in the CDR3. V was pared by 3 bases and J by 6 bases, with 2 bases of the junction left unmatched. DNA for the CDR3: TGTGCCAGCAGCGACGGGACAGGGGATGAAAAACTGTTTTTT. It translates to CASSDGTGDEKLFF.

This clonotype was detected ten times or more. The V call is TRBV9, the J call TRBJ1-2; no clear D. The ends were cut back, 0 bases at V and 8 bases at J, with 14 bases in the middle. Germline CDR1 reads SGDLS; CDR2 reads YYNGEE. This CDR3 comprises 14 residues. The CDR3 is CASSVGVREEGYTF. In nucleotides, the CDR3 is TGTGCCAGCAGCGTAGGTGTCCGCGAGGAGGGCTACACCTTC.

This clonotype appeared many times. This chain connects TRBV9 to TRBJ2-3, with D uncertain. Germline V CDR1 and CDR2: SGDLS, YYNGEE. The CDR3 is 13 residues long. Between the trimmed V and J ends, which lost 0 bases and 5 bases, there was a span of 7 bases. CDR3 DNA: TGTGCCAGCAGCGTAGCTGTAAGAGATACGCAGTATTTT. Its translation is CASSVAVRDTQYF. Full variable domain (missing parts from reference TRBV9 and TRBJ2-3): DSGVTQTPKHLITATGQRVTLRCSPRSGDLSVYWYQQSLDQGLQFLIQYYNGEERAKGNILERFSAQQFPDLHSELNLSSLELGDSALYFCASSVAVRDTQYFGPGTRLTVL.

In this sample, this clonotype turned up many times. CDR3 in DNA: TGTGCCAGCAGCGGGGACACTGGGGCCAACGTCCTGACTTTC. Translation gives CASSGDTGANVLTF. The V gene is TRBV9, the J gene TRBJ2-6; TRBD1 is a possible D gene (6 bases). The length of the CDR3 is 14 residues. The ends were cut back, 3 bases at V and 2 bases at J, with 6 bases in the middle. The germline CDR1 and CDR2 sequences are SGDLS and YYNGEE.

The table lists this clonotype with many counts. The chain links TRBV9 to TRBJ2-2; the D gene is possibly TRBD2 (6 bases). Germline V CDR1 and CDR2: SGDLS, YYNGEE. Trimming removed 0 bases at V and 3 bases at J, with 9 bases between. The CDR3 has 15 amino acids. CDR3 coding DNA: TGTGCCAGCAGCGTAGGGGACTGGGACACCGGGGAGCTGTTTTTT. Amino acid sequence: CASSVGDWDTGELFF.

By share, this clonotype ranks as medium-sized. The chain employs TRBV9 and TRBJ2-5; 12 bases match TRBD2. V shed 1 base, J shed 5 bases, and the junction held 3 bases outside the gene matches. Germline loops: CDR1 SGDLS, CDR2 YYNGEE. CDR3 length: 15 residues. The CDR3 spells CASSVTSGGMETQYF. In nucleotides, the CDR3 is TGTGCCAGCAGCGTAACTAGCGGGGGGATGGAGACCCAGTACTTC.